What follows are 11 T cell receptor beta chains derived from one specimen sequenced in a study of shared clonotypes between healthy human individuals. TCRdb's table, derived via immunoSEQ multiplex PCR, lists solely in-frame clones and lacks some. The sample yields 950,000 to 1,300,000 clones, 75% seen once. Source material: memory CD4+ T cells sorted from blood. Described subset: CD45RA-negative fraction. Source of these receptors: a man aged 18 to 29 in good health.

The rearrangement links TRBV2 to TRBJ2-2; D is unclear. Trimming took 6 bases from V and 7 from J, leaving 12 bases between them. The CDR3 extends over 13 amino acids. From germline, CDR1 is SNHLY and CDR2 FYNNEI. As DNA, the CDR3 is TGTGCCAGCAGCACGACGCTCGGCGGGGAGCTGTTTTTT. Its protein is CASSTTLGGELFF.

The rearrangement links TRBV23-1 to TRBJ2-7, with TRBD1 matching 8 bases. TRBV23-1 is annotated as an ORF whose role is uncertain. V lost 0 bases, J lost 6 bases, and 7 bases stayed unmatched. The CDR3 totals 15 residues. CDR3 region: CASSQSGQGALEQYF. The DNA of the CDR3 is TGCGCCAGCAGTCAATCGGGTCAGGGGGCCCTCGAGCAGTACTTC.

V and J are TRBV5-1 and TRBJ2-1; D is unclear. V dropped 5 bases and J dropped 3 bases, with 15 bases sitting between them. From germline, CDR1 is SGHRS and CDR2 YFSETQ. This CDR3 comprises 15 residues. Here the CDR3 reads CASRAGMDGYNEQFF. For the CDR3, the DNA is TGCGCCAGCAGGGCCGGAATGGACGGCTACAATGAGCAGTTCTTC.

This chain connects TRBV5-1 to TRBJ1-1; D unresolved. This CDR3 comprises 15 residues. V lost 4 bases and J 0 bases, leaving 13 bases between the germline ends. Per germline, CDR1 SGHRS and CDR2 YFSETQ. This CDR3 reads CASSDSGALNTEAFF. The CDR3 nucleotides read TGCGCCAGCAGCGACTCCGGAGCCTTGAACACTGAAGCTTTCTTT.

The rearrangement links TRBV5-1 to TRBJ1-3, with 7 bases aligning to TRBD1. This CDR3 has 16 residues. V was pared by 4 bases and J by 0 bases, with 7 bases of the junction left unmatched. The germline V gene encodes CDR1 SGHRS and CDR2 YFSETQ. CDR3 sequence: CASSLGQRPSGNTIYF. CDR3 coding DNA: TGCGCCAGCAGCCTGGGACAGAGGCCCTCTGGAAACACCATATATTTT.

The V call is TRBV6-1, the J call TRBJ1-6; possibly TRBD1 for D (5 bases). V was clipped by 3 bases and J by 7 bases, with 16 bases between them. The CDR3 loop spans 16 amino acids. Germline CDR1 and CDR2: MNHNS and SASEGT. CDR3 loop: CASSESPGAGNSPLHF. The CDR3 region has the DNA TGTGCCAGCAGTGAGTCACCCGGGGCAGGGAATTCACCCCTCCACTTT.

The CDR3 DNA follows: TGCGCCAGCAGCCCCCGAATCGACAGGGCGGCAACTAATGAAAAACTGTTTTTT. Translated, it gives CASSPRIDRAATNEKLFF. The chain carries TRBV4-1 and TRBJ1-4, with 7 bases aligning to TRBD1. The ends lost 4 bases at V and 0 bases at J; junction bases unmatched: 11. Germline CDR1 reads MGHRA; CDR2 reads YSYEKL. This CDR3 is built from 18 residues.

This chain links TRBV30 with TRBJ2-7; 7 bases are shared with TRBD1. This CDR3 is 12 amino acids long. The germline V gene has CDR1 GTSNPN and CDR2 SVGIG (reference sequence). Germline trimming cut 3 bases from V and 3 bases from J; bases unmatched to any gene: 2. CDR3 DNA: TGTGCCTGGAGAGGGGGCAGCTACGAGCAGTACTTC. As protein: CAWRGGSYEQYF.

This chain uses TRBV5-1 with TRBJ2-5; the D gene is possibly TRBD2 (6 bases). CDR1 is SGHRS and CDR2 is YFSETQ in the germline V gene. The CDR3 is 14 residues long. Trimming removed 3 bases from V and 4 bases from J, with 13 bases in between. This CDR3 is CASSSVPGGETQYF. CDR3 bases: TGCGCCAGCAGCTCGGTTCCCGGGGGAGAGACCCAGTACTTC.

The chain is built from TRBV11-3 and TRBJ1-5; TRBD1 matches 7 bases. V was clipped by 5 bases and J by 1 base; unmatched bases: 8. The CDR3 totals 16 residues. Germline values: CDR1 SGHNT, CDR2 YENEEA. CDR3 nucleotide sequence: TGTGCCAGCAGCGTAAACAGGGGTTTGAGCAATCAGCCCCAGCATTTT. Translated: CASSVNRGLSNQPQHF.

This clone was detected ten times or more. J is TRBJ2-2 and V is TRBV7-9, with unresolved D. Trimming removed 3 bases from V and 0 bases from J, with 8 bases in between. CDR1 SEHNR and CDR2 FQNEAQ come from the germline V gene (reference sequence). The CDR3 runs to 15 residues. Here the CDR3 DNA reads TGTGCCAGCAGCTTCTGGGCGTCGAACACCGGGGAGCTGTTTTTT. This encodes CASSFWASNTGELFF. Together with reference TRBV7-9 and TRBJ2-2, the CDR3 gives the full variable domain: DTGVSQNPRHKITKRGQNVTFRCDPISEHNRLYWYRQTLGQGPEFLTYFQNEAQLEKSRLLSDRFSAERPKGSFSTLEIQRTEQGDSAMYLCASSFWASNTGELFFGEGSRLTVL.